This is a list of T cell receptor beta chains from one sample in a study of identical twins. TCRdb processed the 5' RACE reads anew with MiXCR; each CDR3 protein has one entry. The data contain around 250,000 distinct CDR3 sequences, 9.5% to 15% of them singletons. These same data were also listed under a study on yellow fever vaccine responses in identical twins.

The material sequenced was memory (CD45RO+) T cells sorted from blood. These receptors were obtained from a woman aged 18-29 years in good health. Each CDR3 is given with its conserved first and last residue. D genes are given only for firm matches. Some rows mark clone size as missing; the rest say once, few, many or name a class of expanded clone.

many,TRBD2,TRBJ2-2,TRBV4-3,TGCGCCAGCAGCCAATCCGGGACTAGCGGGATAACCGGGGAGCTGTTTTTT,CASSQSGTSGITGELFF
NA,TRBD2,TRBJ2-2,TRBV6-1,TGTGCCAGCAGTGAGGGACTAACTGACACCGGGGAGCTGTTTTTT,CASSEGLTDTGELFF
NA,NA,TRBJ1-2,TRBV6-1,TGTGCCAGCAGTGAACGTTTCGGAAATACCGGGAGCTATGGCTACACCTTC,CASSERFGNTGSYGYTF
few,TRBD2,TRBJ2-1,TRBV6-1,TGTGCCAGCAGTGCCGGAGTGGTAGCGGGAAAGTTTCTGTCGGGTGAGCAGTTCTTC,CASSAGVVAGKFLSGEQFF
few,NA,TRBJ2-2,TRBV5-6,TGTGCCAGCAGCACCTGGGGCAGGCCGTTAACCAGGGAGCTGTTTTTT,CASSTWGRPLTRELFF
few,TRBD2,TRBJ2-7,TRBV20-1,TGCAGTGCTAGAGGGGGCCTAGCGGGAGGAGAATACGAGCAGTACTTC,CSARGGLAGGEYEQYF
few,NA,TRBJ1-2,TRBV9,TGTGCCAGCAGCGTAGGGGAGGGACCCTTTAACTATGGCTACACCTTC,CASSVGEGPFNYGYTF
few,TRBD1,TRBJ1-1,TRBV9,TGTGCCAGCAGCGCGGACTACAGGGGCTCGAACACTGAAGCTTTCTTT,CASSADYRGSNTEAFF
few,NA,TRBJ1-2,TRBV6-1,TGTGCCAGCAGCCTGGACACTCTGGGAGGCTACACCTTC,CASSLDTLGGYTF
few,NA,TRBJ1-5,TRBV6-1,TGTGCCAGCAGCACGACAGGTTCCCAGCCCCAGCATTTT,CASSTTGSQPQHF
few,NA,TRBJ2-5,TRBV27,TGTGCCAGCAGTTTATCATACAGGGTTGAGACCCAGTACTTC,CASSLSYRVETQYF
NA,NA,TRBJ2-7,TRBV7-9,TGTGCCAGCAGCTCAGGGGCCAACTCAGCCGACGAGCAGTACTTC,CASSSGANSADEQYF
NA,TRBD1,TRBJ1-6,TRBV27,TGTGCCAGTCTAGACAGGGGTGGAGGTTCACCCCTCCACTTT,CASLDRGGGSPLHF
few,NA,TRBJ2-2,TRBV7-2,TGTGCCAGCAGCTACTACAGGGTTTGGGACACCGGGGAGCTGTTTTTT,CASSYYRVWDTGELFF
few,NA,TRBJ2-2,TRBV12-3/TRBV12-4,TGTGCCAGCAGTTTAGGCAGGCTGAACACCGGGGAGCTGTTTTTT,CASSLGRLNTGELFF
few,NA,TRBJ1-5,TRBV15,TGTGCCACCAGCAGAGGCAGCCCTGGTAAACAGCCCCAGCATTTT,CATSRGSPGKQPQHF
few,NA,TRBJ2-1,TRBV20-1,TGCAGTGCCAAAGACAGGGGAGGGTACAATGAGCAGTTCTTC,CSAKDRGGYNEQFF
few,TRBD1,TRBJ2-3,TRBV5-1,TGCGCCAGCAGCTTGGGGGACAGGGGAGATACGCAGTATTTT,CASSLGDRGDTQYF
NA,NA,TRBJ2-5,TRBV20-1,TGCAGTGCACGTCCGATCGGACTAGAGACCCAGTACTTC,CSARPIGLETQYF
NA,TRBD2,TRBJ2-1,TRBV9,TGTGCCAGCAGCGAGAGCCTGACTAGCGGGATTTACAATGAGCAGTTCTTC,CASSESLTSGIYNEQFF
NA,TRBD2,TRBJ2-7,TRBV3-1,TGTGCCAGCAGCCGGGGGACTAGTTTCGAGCAGTACTTC,CASSRGTSFEQYF
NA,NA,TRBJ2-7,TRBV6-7,TGTGCCAGCAGTTACATCGATAAACCGGTCTACGAGCAGTACTTC,CASSYIDKPVYEQYF
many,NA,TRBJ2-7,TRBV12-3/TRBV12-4,TGTGCCAGCAGTTTCGGCTCCTACGAGCAGTACTTC,CASSFGSYEQYF
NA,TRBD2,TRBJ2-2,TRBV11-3,TGTGCCAGCTCAGCGGCGGGAGTTGAAACCGGGGAGCTGTTTTTT,CASSAAGVETGELFF
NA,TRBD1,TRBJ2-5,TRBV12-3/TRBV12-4,TGTGCCAGCAGCTCCCAGGGGGCCCAGTACTTC,CASSSQGAQYF
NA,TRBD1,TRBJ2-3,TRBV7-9,TGTGCCAGCAGCTTCCTGGGGGACAGAAAGGTCAAGGATACGCAGTATTTT,CASSFLGDRKVKDTQYF
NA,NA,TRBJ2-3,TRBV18,TGTGCCAGCTCACCACCGGAGAACCCAGATACGCAGTATTTT,CASSPPENPDTQYF
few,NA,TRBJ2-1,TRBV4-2,TGTGCCAGCAGCCACCCAGGACAGTACAATGAGCAGTTCTTC,CASSHPGQYNEQFF
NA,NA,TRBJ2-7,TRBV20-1,TGCAGTGCTTTAGGGTTCGACGAGCAGTACTTC,CSALGFDEQYF
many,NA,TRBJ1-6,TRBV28,TGTGCCAGCAGTTTTCCGACAGCCAATAATTCACCCCTCCACTTT,CASSFPTANNSPLHF
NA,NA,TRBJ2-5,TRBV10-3,TGTGCCATCAGTGAGTCGGGACCCAGACAAGAGACCCAGTACTTC,CAISESGPRQETQYF
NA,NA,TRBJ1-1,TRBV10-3,TGTGCCATAGCGACGGAAGTCAACACTGAAGCTTTCTTT,CAIATEVNTEAFF
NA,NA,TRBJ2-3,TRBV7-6,TGTGCCAGCAGCTTAGGGGCCAGTGAGTTCACAGATACGCAGTATTTT,CASSLGASEFTDTQYF
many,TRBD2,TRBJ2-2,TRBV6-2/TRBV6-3,TGTGCCAGCAGTGGGCTAGCGGGAGTTCTAGGGGAGCTGTTTTTT,CASSGLAGVLGELFF
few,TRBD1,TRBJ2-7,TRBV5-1,TGCGCCAGCAGCACTCTTTCACAGGGGCCGCGGGAGCAGTACTTC,CASSTLSQGPREQYF
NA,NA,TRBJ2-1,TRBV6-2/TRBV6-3,TGTGCCAGCAGAAGGGTTCTTAATCACAATGAGCAGTTCTTC,CASRRVLNHNEQFF
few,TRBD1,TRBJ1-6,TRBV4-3,TGCGCCAGCAGCCTCGGGACAGATAATTCACCCCTCCACTTT,CASSLGTDNSPLHF
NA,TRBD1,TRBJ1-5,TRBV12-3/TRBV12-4,TGTGCCAGCAGCTGGGACAGAGATAGCAATCAGCCCCAGCATTTT,CASSWDRDSNQPQHF
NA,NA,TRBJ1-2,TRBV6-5,TGTGCCAGCAGTTACTCCGACAGCTTCTATGGCTACACCTTC,CASSYSDSFYGYTF
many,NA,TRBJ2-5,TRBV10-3,TGTGCCATCAGTCCAACCGGGCAGGGGACGGGGGAGACCCAGTACTTC,CAISPTGQGTGETQYF
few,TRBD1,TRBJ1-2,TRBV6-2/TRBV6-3,TGTGCCAGCAATCCTCGATCGACAGGGAATGGCTACACCTTC,CASNPRSTGNGYTF
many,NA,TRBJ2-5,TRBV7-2,TGTGCCAGCAGCTTAGGCACAGGGACCAAAGAGACCCAGTACTTC,CASSLGTGTKETQYF
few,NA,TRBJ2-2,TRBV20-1,TGCAGTGCTAGAGATCTCCGTAGGGGGATTAACACCGGGGAGCTGTTTTTT,CSARDLRRGINTGELFF
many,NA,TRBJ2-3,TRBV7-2,TGTGCCAGCAGCTTAGTCCCCTCAGATACGCAGTATTTT,CASSLVPSDTQYF
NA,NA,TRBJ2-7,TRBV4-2,TGTGCCAGCAGCCCACGACTCCCACCCTACGAGCAGTACTTC,CASSPRLPPYEQYF
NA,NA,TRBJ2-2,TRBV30,TGTGCCTGGAGTGTCGGAGTTGAGACCGGGGAGCTGTTTTTT,CAWSVGVETGELFF